These T cell receptor beta chains were read from a single sample in a study of blood T cell repertoires in COVID-19. Using immunoSEQ multiplex PCR, the repertoire was profiled, and TCRdb retains in-frame clones only, with some absent. The sample has some 200,000 clones; about 80% are singletons. Specimen: PBMCs or T cells enriched from blood (not recorded which). Every receptor here comes from a woman aged 40 to 55 with acute COVID-19. Each CDR3 is given with its conserved first and last residue. A D gene is named only where the DNA matches it firmly. Expanded clones are given a class, and other clones once, few, many or no size at all.

v_gene	abundance	d_gene	j_gene	CDR3aa	CDR3nt
TRBV27	few	TRBD1	TRBJ1-5	CASSEQGRQPQHF	TGTGCCAGCAGTGAACAGGGGAGACAGCCCCAGCATTTT
TRBV9	NA	NA	TRBJ2-3	CASSVVGRGTDTQYF	TGTGCCAGCAGCGTAGTGGGGAGAGGCACAGATACGCAGTATTTT
TRBV19	NA	TRBD2	TRBJ2-1	CASSMASGVRSYNEQFF	TGTGCCAGTAGTATGGCTAGCGGGGTTAGGTCCTACAATGAGCAGTTCTTC
TRBV7-9	NA	NA	TRBJ2-7	CASSLTLDYEQYF	TGTGCCAGCAGCCTTACACTAGATTACGAGCAGTACTTC
TRBV7-9	NA	TRBD1	TRBJ2-6	CASSLGTGGGSGANVLTF	TGTGCCAGCAGCTTAGGGACAGGGGGCGGCTCTGGGGCCAACGTCCTGACTTTC
TRBV10-3	few	NA	TRBJ1-5	CAISVQGGNQPQHF	TGTGCCATCAGTGTACAGGGTGGCAATCAGCCCCAGCATTTT
TRBV29-1	NA	TRBD1	TRBJ1-1	CSGTPGTGSQNEAFF	TGCAGCGGTACCCCCGGGACAGGTTCTCAGAATGAAGCTTTCTTT
TRBV29-1	NA	NA	TRBJ2-1	CSVGYSSEQFF	TGCAGCGTTGGATATTCGAGTGAGCAGTTCTTC
TRBV5-6	NA	NA	TRBJ2-7	CASSLFGASSVYEQYF	TGTGCCAGCAGCTTGTTTGGGGCGTCGTCTGTTTACGAGCAGTACTTC
TRBV28	NA	NA	TRBJ1-2	CASSLSGGANYGYTF	TGTGCCAGCAGCCTCTCCGGAGGTGCTAACTATGGCTACACCTTC
TRBV5-1	NA	NA	TRBJ2-3	CASGQDYADTQYF	TGCGCCAGCGGTCAGGATTATGCAGATACGCAGTATTTT
TRBV24-1	few	NA	TRBJ1-5	CATSSVGGQPQHF	TGTGCCACCAGTAGTGTTGGAGGGCAGCCCCAGCATTTT
TRBV7-9	NA	TRBD2	TRBJ2-3	CASSGLAGGPYTQYF	TGTGCCAGCAGCGGACTAGCGGGAGGGCCGTATACGCAGTATTTT
TRBV7-2	NA	NA	TRBJ2-2	CASSLARLAAGELFF	TGTGCCAGCAGCTTAGCGAGGCTAGCTGCCGGGGAGCTGTTTTTT
TRBV4-2	NA	TRBD2	TRBJ2-3	CASSPRTSGGVLLTDTQYF	TGTGCCAGCAGCCCTCGGACTAGCGGGGGGGTTCTACTCACAGATACGCAGTATTTT
TRBV5-1	many	TRBD2	TRBJ2-3	CASALAGYTDTQYF	TGCGCCAGCGCCTTAGCGGGGTACACAGATACGCAGTATTTT
TRBV5-1	NA	NA	TRBJ1-3	CASSLATPLSGNTIYF	TGCGCCAGCAGCTTGGCGACACCGCTCTCTGGAAACACCATATATTTT
TRBV5-4	NA	TRBD1	TRBJ2-3	CASSRGPQDTQYF	TGTGCCAGCAGCAGGGGGCCACAAGATACGCAGTATTTT
TRBV2	NA	TRBD1	TRBJ2-7	CASQFQGAYEQYF	TGTGCCAGCCAATTCCAGGGGGCGTACGAGCAGTACTTC
TRBV4-2	many	TRBD2	TRBJ2-7	CASSQGLAGVFSEQYF	TGTGCCAGCAGCCAAGGACTAGCGGGGGTGTTTTCCGAGCAGTACTTC
TRBV2	NA	NA	TRBJ2-1	CASSGDNEQFF	TGTGCCTCGTCGGGGGACAATGAGCAGTTCTTC
TRBV4-3	once	NA	TRBJ2-1	CASSQAGFSEDEQFF	TGCGCCAGCAGCCAAGCCGGTTTTTCCGAGGATGAGCAGTTCTTC
TRBV5-6	NA	TRBD1	TRBJ1-5	CASSVLGQANSNQPQHF	TGTGCCAGCAGCGTATTGGGACAGGCGAATAGCAATCAGCCCCAGCATTTT
TRBV6-5	NA	NA	TRBJ1-5	CASSGQHYSNQPQHF	TGTGCCAGCAGCGGACAGCACTATAGCAATCAGCCCCAGCATTTT
TRBV30	NA	TRBD2	TRBJ2-7	CAWNGGGEQYF	TGTGCCTGGAATGGCGGGGGCGAGCAGTACTTC
TRBV3-1/TRBV3-2	NA	NA	TRBJ1-2	CASSQHPGVSVEKYGYTF	TGTGCCAGCAGCCAACACCCCGGGGTCAGTGTGGAGAAGTATGGCTACACCTTC
TRBV5-1	NA	TRBD1	TRBJ2-7	CASSLGGTGGWEQYF	TGCGCCAGCAGCTTGGGAGGGACAGGGGGTTGGGAGCAGTACTTC